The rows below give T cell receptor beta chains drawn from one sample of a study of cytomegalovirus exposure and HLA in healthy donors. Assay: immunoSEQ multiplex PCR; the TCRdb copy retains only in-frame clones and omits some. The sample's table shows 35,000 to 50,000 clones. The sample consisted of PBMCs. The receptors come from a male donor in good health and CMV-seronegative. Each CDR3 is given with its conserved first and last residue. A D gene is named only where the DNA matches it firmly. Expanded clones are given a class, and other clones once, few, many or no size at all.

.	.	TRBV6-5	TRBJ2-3	CASSYSRDTQYF	TGTGCCAGCAGTTACTCGAGAGATACGCAGTATTTT
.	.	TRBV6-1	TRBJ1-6	CASSEGTFHNSPLHF	TGTGCCAGCAGTGAGGGGACATTCCATAATTCACCCCTCCACTTT
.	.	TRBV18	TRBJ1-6	CASSPSGENSPLHF	TGTGCCAGCTCACCTTCGGGGGAAAATTCACCCCTCCACTTT
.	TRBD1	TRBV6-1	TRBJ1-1	CASSETIGTGGGEAFF	TGTGCCAGCAGTGAAACCATTGGGACAGGGGGCGGTGAAGCTTTCTTT
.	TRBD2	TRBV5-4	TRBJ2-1	CASSTGLAGGTAEQFF	TGTGCCAGCAGCACCGGACTAGCGGGAGGTACGGCTGAGCAGTTCTTC
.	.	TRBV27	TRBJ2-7	CASSLRGQRTYEQYF	TGTGCCAGCAGTTTGCGAGGACAGAGGACCTACGAGCAGTACTTC
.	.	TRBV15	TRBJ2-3	CATSPRGGTDTQYF	TGTGCCACCAGCCCCCGAGGCGGCACAGATACGCAGTATTTT
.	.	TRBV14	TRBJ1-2	CASSPGGYGYTF	TGTGCCAGCAGCCCAGGAGGCTATGGCTACACCTTC
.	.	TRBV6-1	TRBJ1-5	CASSGNPGGNQPQHF	TGTGCCAGCAGCGGGAACCCGGGGGGCAATCAGCCCCAGCATTTT
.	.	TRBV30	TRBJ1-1	CAWGPGFTEAFF	TGTGCCTGGGGGCCGGGGTTCACTGAAGCTTTCTTT
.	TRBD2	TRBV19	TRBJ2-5	CASSPGGWYQETQYF	TGTGCCAGTAGCCCGGGGGGTTGGTACCAAGAGACCCAGTACTTC
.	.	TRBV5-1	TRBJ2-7	CASSRDTVYEQYF	TGCGCCAGCAGCAGGGACACTGTCTACGAGCAGTACTTC
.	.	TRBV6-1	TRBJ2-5	CASSEARYAGETQYF	TGTGCCAGCAGTGAAGCGAGGTACGCGGGGGAGACCCAGTACTTC
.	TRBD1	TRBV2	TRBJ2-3	CASRDRGRSSDYTDTQYF	TGTGCCAGCAGAGACAGGGGGCGTTCTAGCGACTACACAGATACGCAGTATTTT
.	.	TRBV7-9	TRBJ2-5	CASAVGGTRETQYF	TGTGCCAGCGCCGTTGGGGGCACCCGGGAGACCCAGTACTTC
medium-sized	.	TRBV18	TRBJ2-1	CASSRDSNEQFF	TGTGCCAGCTCACGGGACTCCAATGAGCAGTTCTTC
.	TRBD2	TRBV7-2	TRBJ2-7	CASSLRLAGAAGRSYEQYF	TGTGCCAGCAGCTTAAGGCTAGCGGGAGCCGCGGGAAGGTCCTACGAGCAGTACTTC
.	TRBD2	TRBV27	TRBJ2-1	CATGLAGWTYNEQFF	TGTGCCACGGGACTAGCGGGATGGACCTACAATGAGCAGTTCTTC
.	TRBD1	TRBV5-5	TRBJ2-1	CASSLLTGGGEQFF	TGTGCCAGCAGCTTACTTACAGGGGGCGGTGAGCAGTTCTTC
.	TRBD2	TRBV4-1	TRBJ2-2	CASRAGSGRAPNTGELFF	TGCGCCTCAAGGGCGGGTAGCGGGAGGGCCCCGAACACCGGGGAGCTGTTTTTT
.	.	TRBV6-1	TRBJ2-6	CASSETGSGANVLTF	TGTGCCAGCAGTGAAACAGGCTCTGGGGCCAACGTCCTGACTTTC
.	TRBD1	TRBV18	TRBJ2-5	CASSLQGAETQYF	TGTGCCAGCTCACTACAGGGGGCAGAGACCCAGTACTTC
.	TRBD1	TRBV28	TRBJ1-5	CASSQQGPRNQPQHF	TGTGCCAGCAGTCAACAGGGGCCTCGCAATCAGCCCCAGCATTTT
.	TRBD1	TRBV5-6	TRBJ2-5	CASSLARQGKETQYF	TGTGCCAGCAGCTTGGCGAGACAGGGAAAAGAGACCCAGTACTTC
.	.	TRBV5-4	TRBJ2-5	CASSLGGQETQYF	TGTGCCAGCAGCTTGGGCGGACAAGAGACCCAGTACTTC